This T cell receptor (beta chain) was captured by sequencing in a study of T cells expressing NK-cell markers. Germline loops: CDR1 LGHNA, CDR2 YNFKEQ. The CDR3 extends over 15 amino acids. Reanalyzing the 5' RACE reads, TCRdb keeps one entry per CDR3 protein, without DNA. With 350,000 to 450,000 distinct CDR3 sequences in the sample, the ten largest clones hold over 4%. The gene calls are TRBV4-2 and TRBJ2-1; TCRdb outputs TRBD2, but without DNA this stays unchecked. The TCR comes from a man aged 18-70 years in good health. Input material: blood T cells: a sorted CD56 or NKG2C T cell subset, CD4+ or CD8+ T cells, or bulk PBMC T cells (not recorded which). The chain's CDR3 is CASSQDPVIAGTQFF.